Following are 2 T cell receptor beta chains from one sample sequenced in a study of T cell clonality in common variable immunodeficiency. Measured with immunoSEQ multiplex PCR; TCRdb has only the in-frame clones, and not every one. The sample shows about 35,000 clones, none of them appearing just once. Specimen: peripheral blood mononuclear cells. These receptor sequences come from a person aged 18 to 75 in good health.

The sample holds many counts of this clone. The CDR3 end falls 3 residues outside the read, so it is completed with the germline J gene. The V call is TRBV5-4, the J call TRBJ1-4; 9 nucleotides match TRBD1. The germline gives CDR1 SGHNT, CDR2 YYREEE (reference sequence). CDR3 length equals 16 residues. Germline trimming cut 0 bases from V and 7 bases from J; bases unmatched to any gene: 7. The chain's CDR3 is CASSLVGTGRGEKLFF. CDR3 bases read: TGTGCCAGCAGCTTGGTAGGGACAGGGAGGGGTGAAAAA.

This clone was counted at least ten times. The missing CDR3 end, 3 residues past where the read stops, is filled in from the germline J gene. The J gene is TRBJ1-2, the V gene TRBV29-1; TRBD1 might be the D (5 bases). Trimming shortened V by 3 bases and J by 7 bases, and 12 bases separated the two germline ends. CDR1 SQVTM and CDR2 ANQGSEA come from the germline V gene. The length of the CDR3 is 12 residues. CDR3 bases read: TGCAGCGTTGAGTTAGGGGAGGGTGGC. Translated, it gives CSVELGEGG. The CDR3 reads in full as CSVELGEGGYTF. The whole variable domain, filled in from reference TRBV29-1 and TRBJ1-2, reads SAVISQKPSRDICQRGTSLTIQCQVDSQVTMMFWYRQQPGQSLTLIATANQGSEATYESGFVIDKFPISRPNLTFSTLTVSNMSPEDSSIYLCSVELGEGGYTFGSGTRLTVV.